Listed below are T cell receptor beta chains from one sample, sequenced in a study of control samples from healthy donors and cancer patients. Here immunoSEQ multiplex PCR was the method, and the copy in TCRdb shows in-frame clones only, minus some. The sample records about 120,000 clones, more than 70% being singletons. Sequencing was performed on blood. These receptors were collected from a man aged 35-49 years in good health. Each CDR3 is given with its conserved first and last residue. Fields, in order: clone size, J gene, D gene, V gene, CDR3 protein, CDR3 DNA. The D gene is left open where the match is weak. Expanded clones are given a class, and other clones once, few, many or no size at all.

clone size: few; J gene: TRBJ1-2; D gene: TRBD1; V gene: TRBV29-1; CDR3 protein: CSIGGPNYGYTF; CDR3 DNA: TGCAGCATAGGGGGCCCCAACTATGGCTACACCTTC
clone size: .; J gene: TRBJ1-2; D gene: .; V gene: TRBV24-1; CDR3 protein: CATSDQTRNYGYTF; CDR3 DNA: TGTGCCACCAGTGACCAGACACGCAACTATGGCTACACCTTC
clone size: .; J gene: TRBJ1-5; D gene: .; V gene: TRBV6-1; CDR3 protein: CASREGGQPQHF; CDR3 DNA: TGTGCCAGCAGGGAAGGAGGTCAGCCCCAGCATTTT
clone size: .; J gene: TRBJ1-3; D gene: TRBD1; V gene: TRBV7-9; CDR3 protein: CASSSQRVGPTGDPGNTIYF; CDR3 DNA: TGTGCCAGCAGCAGCCAGCGGGTCGGCCCGACAGGGGACCCTGGAAACACCATATATTTT
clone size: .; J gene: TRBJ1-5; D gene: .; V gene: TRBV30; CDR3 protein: CAWSESGARQPQHF; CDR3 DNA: TGTGCCTGGAGTGAGTCGGGGGCTAGGCAGCCCCAGCATTTT
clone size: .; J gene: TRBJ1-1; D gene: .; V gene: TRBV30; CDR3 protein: CAWSVRTAGNTEAFF; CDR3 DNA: TGTGCCTGGAGTGTACGGACAGCGGGAAACACTGAAGCTTTCTTT
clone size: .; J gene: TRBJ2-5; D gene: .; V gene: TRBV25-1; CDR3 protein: CASSDQGRSVGETQYF; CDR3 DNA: TGTGCCAGCAGTGATCAAGGACGGTCCGTCGGGGAGACCCAGTACTTC
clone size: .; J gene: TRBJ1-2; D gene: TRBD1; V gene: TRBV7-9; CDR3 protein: CASSQGQGRYNGYTF; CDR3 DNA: TGTGCCAGCAGCCAAGGACAGGGGCGCTACAATGGCTACACCTTC
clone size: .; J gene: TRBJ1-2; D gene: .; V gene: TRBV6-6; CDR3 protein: CASSYSTGGYGYTF; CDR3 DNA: TGTGCCAGCAGTTACTCGACGGGGGGCTATGGCTACACCTTC
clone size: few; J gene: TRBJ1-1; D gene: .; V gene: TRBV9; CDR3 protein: CASSVEGRGTEAFF; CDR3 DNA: TGTGCCAGCAGCGTAGAAGGCAGGGGCACTGAAGCTTTCTTT
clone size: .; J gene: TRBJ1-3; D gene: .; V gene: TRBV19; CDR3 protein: CASSLGTGNTIYF; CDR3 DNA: TGTGCCAGTAGTTTGGGAACTGGAAACACCATATATTTT
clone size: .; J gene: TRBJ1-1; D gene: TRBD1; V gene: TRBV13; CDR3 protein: CASIGQGDTEAFF; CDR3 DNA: TGTGCCAGCATCGGACAGGGAGACACTGAAGCTTTCTTT
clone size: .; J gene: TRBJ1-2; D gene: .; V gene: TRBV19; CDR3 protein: CASRRDGRNYGYTF; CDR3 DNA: TGTGCCAGTAGGCGGGACGGAAGAAACTATGGCTACACCTTC
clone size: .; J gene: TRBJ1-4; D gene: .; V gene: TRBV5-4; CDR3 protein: CASRRVGGNEKLFF; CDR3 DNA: TGTGCCAGCAGAAGAGTCGGGGGTAATGAAAAACTGTTTTTT
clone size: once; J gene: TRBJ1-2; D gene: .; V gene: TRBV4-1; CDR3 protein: CASSQVVDEYGYTF; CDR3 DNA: TGCGCCAGCAGCCAAGTTGTGGACGAATATGGCTACACCTTC
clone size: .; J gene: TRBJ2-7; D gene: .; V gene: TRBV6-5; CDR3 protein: CASSYSNQRPEQYF; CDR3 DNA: TGTGCCAGCAGTTACTCAAACCAAAGGCCCGAGCAGTACTTC
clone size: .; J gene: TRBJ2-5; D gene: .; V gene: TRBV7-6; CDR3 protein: CASSSGLGPETQYF; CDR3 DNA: TGTGCCAGCAGCTCCGGTTTGGGGCCCGAGACCCAGTACTTC
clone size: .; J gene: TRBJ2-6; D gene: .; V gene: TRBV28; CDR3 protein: CASSSGANVLTF; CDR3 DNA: TGTGCCAGCAGCTCTGGGGCCAACGTCCTGACTTTC
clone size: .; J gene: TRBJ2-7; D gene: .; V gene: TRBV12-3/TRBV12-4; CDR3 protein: CASRSGYYEQYF; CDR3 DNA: TGTGCCAGCAGATCTGGGTACTACGAGCAGTACTTC
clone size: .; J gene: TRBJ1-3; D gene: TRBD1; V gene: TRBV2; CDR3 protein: CAGGGENTIYF; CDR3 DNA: TGTGCCGGAGGGGGCGAAAACACCATATATTTT
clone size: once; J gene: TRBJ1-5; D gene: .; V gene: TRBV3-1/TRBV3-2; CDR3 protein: CASSQVGNQPQHF; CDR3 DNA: TGTGCCAGCAGCCAAGTTGGAAATCAGCCCCAGCATTTT
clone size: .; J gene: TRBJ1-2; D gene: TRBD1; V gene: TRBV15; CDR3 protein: CATSTPDREKSNYGYTF; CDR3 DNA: TGTGCCACCAGCACTCCCGACAGGGAAAAATCTAACTATGGCTACACCTTC
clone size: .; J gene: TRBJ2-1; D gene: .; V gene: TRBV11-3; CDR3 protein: CASSAKTPYEQFF; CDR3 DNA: TGTGCCAGCAGCGCAAAAACCCCCTATGAGCAGTTCTTC
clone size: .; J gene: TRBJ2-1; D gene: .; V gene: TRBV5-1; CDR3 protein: CASSFEGSSYNEQFF; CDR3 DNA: TGCGCCAGCAGCTTTGAGGGGAGCTCCTACAATGAGCAGTTCTTC
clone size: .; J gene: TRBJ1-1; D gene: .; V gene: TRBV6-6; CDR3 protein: CASSQQGNTEAFF; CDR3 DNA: TGTGCCAGCAGTCAACAGGGGAACACTGAAGCTTTCTTT
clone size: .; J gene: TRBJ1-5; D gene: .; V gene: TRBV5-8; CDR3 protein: CASSLEVSNQPQHF; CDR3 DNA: TGTGCCAGCAGCTTGGAGGTTAGTAATCAGCCCCAGCATTTT
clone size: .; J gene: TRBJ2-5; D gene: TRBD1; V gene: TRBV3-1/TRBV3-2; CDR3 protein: CATGTDQETQYF; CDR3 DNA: TGTGCCACCGGGACAGATCAAGAGACCCAGTACTTC
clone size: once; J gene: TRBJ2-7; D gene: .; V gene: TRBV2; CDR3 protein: CASSELVVRSNYEQYF; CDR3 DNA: TGTGCCAGCAGTGAACTCGTGGTCAGGTCCAACTACGAGCAGTACTTC
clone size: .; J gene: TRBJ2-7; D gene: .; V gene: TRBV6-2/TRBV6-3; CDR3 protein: CASSSASYEQYF; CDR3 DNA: TGTGCCAGCAGTTCCGCCTCCTACGAGCAGTACTTC
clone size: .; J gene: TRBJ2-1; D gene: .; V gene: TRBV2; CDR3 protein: CASSLTVGEQFF; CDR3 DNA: TGTGCCAGCAGCCTGACCGTCGGTGAGCAGTTCTTC
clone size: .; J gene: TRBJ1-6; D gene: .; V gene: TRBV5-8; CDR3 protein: CASGDPKDNSPLHF; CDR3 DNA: TGTGCCAGCGGGGACCCTAAGGACAATTCACCCCTCCACTTT
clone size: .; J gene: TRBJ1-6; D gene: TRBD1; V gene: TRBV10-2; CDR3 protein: CATRDSSSLNSPLHF; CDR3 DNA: TGCGCCACCCGGGACAGCTCGAGCCTTAATTCACCCCTCCACTTT
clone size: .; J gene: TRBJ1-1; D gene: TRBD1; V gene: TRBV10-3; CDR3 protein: CAISDPRQGLNTEAFF; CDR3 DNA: TGTGCCATCAGTGACCCCAGACAGGGCTTGAACACTGAAGCTTTCTTT
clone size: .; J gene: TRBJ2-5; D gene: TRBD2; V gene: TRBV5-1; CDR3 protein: CASSLAGGRGPETQYF; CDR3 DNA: TGCGCCAGCAGCTTGGCCGGAGGGAGGGGCCCAGAGACCCAGTACTTC
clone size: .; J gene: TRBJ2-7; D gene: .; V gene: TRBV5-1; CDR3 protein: CASSLAGVGGVYEQYF; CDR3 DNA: TGCGCCAGCAGCTTGGCGGGGGTTGGGGGAGTCTACGAGCAGTACTTC
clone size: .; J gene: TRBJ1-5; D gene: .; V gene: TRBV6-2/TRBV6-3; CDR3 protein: CASSPNRGNQPQHF; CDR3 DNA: TGTGCCAGCAGCCCAAACAGGGGCAATCAGCCCCAGCATTTT
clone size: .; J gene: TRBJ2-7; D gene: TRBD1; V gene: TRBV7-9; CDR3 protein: CASSPEAGQGRYEQYF; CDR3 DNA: TGTGCCAGCAGCCCAGAGGCGGGACAGGGAAGGTACGAGCAGTACTTC
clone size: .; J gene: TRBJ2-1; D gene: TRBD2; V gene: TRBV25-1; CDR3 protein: CASSPLLAGGFNEQFF; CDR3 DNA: TGTGCCAGCAGTCCCCTACTAGCGGGGGGTTTCAATGAGCAGTTCTTC
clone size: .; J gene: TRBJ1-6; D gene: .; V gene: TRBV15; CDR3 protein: CATSSRTENSPLHF; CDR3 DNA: TGTGCCACCAGCAGTCGGACAGAGAATTCACCCCTCCACTTT
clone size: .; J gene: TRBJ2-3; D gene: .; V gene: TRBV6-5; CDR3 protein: CASTTGTLGDTQYF; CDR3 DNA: TGTGCCAGCACTACCGGGACCTTAGGGGATACGCAGTATTTT
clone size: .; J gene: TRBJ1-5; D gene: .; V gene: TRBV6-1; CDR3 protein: CASSGGRQYSNQPQHF; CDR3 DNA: TGTGCCAGCAGTGGAGGCAGGCAGTATAGCAATCAGCCCCAGCATTTT
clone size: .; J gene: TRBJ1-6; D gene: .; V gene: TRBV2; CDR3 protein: CASSENNSPLHF; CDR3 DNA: TGTGCCAGCAGTGAAAATAATTCACCCCTCCACTTT
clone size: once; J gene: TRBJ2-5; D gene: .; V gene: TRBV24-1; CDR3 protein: CATSDSGVGETQYF; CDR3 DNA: TGTGCCACCAGTGATTCGGGGGTGGGAGAGACCCAGTACTTC
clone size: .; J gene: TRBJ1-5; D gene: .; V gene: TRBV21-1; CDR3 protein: CASSKAAGNSNQPQHF; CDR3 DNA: TGTGCCAGCAGCAAAGCTGCTGGGAATAGCAATCAGCCCCAGCATTTT
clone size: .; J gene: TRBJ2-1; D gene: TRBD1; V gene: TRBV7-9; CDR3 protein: CASSLPQGASYNEQFF; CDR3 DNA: TGTGCCAGCAGCTTACCCCAGGGGGCCTCCTACAATGAGCAGTTCTTC
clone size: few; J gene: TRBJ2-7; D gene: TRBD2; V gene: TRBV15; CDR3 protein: CATSRHIGLVYEQYF; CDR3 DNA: TGTGCCACCAGCAGACACATCGGACTAGTCTACGAGCAGTACTTC
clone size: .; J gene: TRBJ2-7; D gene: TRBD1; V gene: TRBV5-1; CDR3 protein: CASSFRDRTYEQYF; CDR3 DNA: TGCGCCAGCAGTTTCCGGGACAGAACCTACGAGCAGTACTTC
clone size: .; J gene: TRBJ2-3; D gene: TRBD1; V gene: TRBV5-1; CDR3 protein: CASSLKDRGPDTQYF; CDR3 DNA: TGCGCCAGCAGCTTGAAGGACAGGGGGCCCGATACGCAGTATTTT
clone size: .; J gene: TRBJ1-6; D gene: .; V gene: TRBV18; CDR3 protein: CASSPTGGKGRSYNSPLHF; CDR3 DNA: TGTGCCAGCTCACCAACGGGAGGAAAGGGGAGATCCTATAATTCACCCCTCCACTTT
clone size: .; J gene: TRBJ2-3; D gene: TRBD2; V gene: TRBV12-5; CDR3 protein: CASGHSGGADTQYF; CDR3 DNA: TGTGCTAGTGGTCATAGCGGGGGGGCGGATACGCAGTATTTT
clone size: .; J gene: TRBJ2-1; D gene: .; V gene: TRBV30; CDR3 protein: CAWSAPSPSYNEQFF; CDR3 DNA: TGTGCCTGGAGTGCCCCCTCGCCGAGCTACAATGAGCAGTTCTTC
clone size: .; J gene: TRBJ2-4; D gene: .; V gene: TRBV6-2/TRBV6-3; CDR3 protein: CASSPLAGAKNIQYF; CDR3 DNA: TGTGCCAGCAGCCCACTAGCTGGGGCCAAAAACATTCAGTACTTC
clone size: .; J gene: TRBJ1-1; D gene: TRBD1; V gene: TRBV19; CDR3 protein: CASNWRGRSEAFF; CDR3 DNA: TGTGCCAGTAATTGGAGGGGGCGATCTGAAGCTTTCTTT
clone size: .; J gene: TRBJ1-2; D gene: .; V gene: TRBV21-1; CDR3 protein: CASSKEEIGYTF; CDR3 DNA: TGTGCCAGCAGCAAAGAGGAGATAGGCTACACCTTC
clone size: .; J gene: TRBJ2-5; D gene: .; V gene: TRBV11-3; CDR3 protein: CASSLGRGGETQYF; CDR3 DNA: TGTGCCAGCAGCTTGGGTAGGGGGGGAGAGACCCAGTACTTC
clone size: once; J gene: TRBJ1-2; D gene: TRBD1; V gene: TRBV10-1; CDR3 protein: CASTDDRVGGYGYTF; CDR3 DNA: TGCGCCAGCACCGACGACAGGGTCGGTGGCTATGGCTACACCTTC
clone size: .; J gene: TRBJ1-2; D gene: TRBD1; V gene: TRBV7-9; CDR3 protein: CASSPGTGGFEGYTF; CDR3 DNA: TGTGCCAGCAGCCCTGGGACAGGGGGCTTCGAAGGCTACACCTTC
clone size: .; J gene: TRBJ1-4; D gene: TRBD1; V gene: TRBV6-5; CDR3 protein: CASRTGKYEKLFF; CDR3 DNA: TGTGCCAGCAGGACAGGGAAGTATGAAAAACTGTTTTTT
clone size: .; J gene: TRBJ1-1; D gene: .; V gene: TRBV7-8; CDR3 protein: CASSFRETDTEAFF; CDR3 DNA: TGTGCCAGCAGCTTCAGGGAAACCGACACTGAAGCTTTCTTT
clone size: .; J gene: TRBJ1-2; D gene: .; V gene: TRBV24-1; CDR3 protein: CATSAGGNYGYTF; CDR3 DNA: TGTGCCACCAGTGCGGGAGGAAACTATGGCTACACCTTC